Listed here are 9 T cell receptor beta chains from one sample, sequenced in a study of CD8 T cells in ankylosing spondylitis. Overall study results and limits: Typical of ankylosing spondylitis blood, it appeared, was a TCR beta motif of eight highly homologous variants.

TCRdb used MiXCR to reprocess the 5' RACE reads, holding one entry per CDR3 protein. The data contain roughly 670,000 distinct CDR3 sequences, 19% of them singletons. These receptors' targets are unknown. Material for sequencing was blood, either unsorted or a sorted T cell fraction (not recorded which). These receptors were collected from a male donor with ankylosing spondylitis.

This clonotype was picked up a small number of times. This sequence joins TRBV10-3 and TRBJ1-6; no clear D. In germline, CDR1 is ENHRY, CDR2 SYGVKD. V gave up 2 bases and J gave up 10 bases, with 21 bases separating them. The CDR3 extends over 17 amino acids. As DNA, the CDR3 is TGTGCCATCAGTGAGAACCACGGAACCCCCAATGGGTCACCCCTCCACTTT. This gives the protein CAISENHGTPNGSPLHF.

This clonotype was counted a few times. The chain is built from TRBV7-8 and TRBJ2-1; the D gene could be TRBD1 or TRBD2 (5 bases each). The CDR3 has 16 residues. V lost 2 bases to trimming and J lost 0 bases, with 11 bases between them. In germline, CDR1 is SGHVS, CDR2 FQNEAQ. CDR3 DNA sequence: TGTGCCAGCAGCTTAAGGGACCGCGACTCCTACAATGAGCAGTTCTTC. As protein: CASSLRDRDSYNEQFF.

CDR3 bases: TGCAGTGCTAGAAAGTGGACAGACACCAACAATGAGCAGTTCTTC. It yields the protein CSARKWTDTNNEQFF. The chain joins TRBV20-1 to TRBJ2-1; tentative D call: TRBD1 (6 bases). Between the trimmed V and J ends, which lost 2 bases and 5 bases, there was a span of 16 bases. CDR3 size: 15 residues. CDR1 is DFQATT and CDR2 is SNEGSKA in the germline V gene (reference sequence).

In its sample, this clonotype was seen many times. The chain is built from TRBV10-2 and TRBJ1-2; no clear D. The germline V and J ends were trimmed by 3 bases and 4 bases, with 6 bases remaining between them. The CDR3 extends over 12 amino acids. Looked up from germline, CDR1 is WSHSY and CDR2 is SAAADI. CDR3 in amino acids: CASSDGRYGYTF. The CDR3 bases are TGCGCCAGCAGTGATGGTCGCTATGGCTACACCTTC.

This clonotype was observed a few times. V usage is TRBV5-5 and J usage is TRBJ2-1; TRBD2 matches at 14 bases. Trimming at V came to 4 bases and at J to 8 bases, leaving 8 bases not matched to a gene. The CDR3 contains 16 residues. CDR1 is SGHKS and CDR2 is YYEKEE in the germline V gene (reference sequence). The CDR3 region is CASSLDRLAGGYEQFF. DNA of the CDR3: TGTGCCAGCAGCCTTGACCGACTAGCGGGAGGGTATGAGCAGTTCTTC.

This clonotype was seen more than once but under ten times. V usage is TRBV6-2 or TRBV6-3 and J usage is TRBJ2-6, with 7 bases that match TRBD1. The CDR3 sequence is 16 residues long. Looked up from germline, CDR1 is MNHEY and CDR2 is SVGEGT. V lost 4 bases and J lost 0; bases outside the gene matches: 3. The CDR3 region is CASSWSGGSGANVLTF. DNA for the CDR3: TGTGCCAGCAGTTGGTCAGGGGGCTCTGGGGCCAACGTCCTGACTTTC.

This clonotype was found many times. The chain uses TRBV29-1 and TRBJ2-7; D unclear. Trimming cost V 0 bases and J 4 bases, with 7 bases left between them. The CDR3 is 12 amino acids. Per the germline V gene, CDR1 is SQVTM and CDR2 is ANQGSEA. The CDR3 nucleotides are TGCAGCGTTGAAGAGCTGGGGTACGAGCAGTACTTC. This translates into CSVEELGYEQYF.

The rearrangement joins TRBV20-1 to TRBJ2-2; weak D call: TRBD2 (6 bases). The CDR3 has 17 amino acids. Germline-derived CDR1 and CDR2 are DFQATT and SNEGSKA (reference sequence). Trimming pared 0 bases from V and 1 base from J, leaving 15 bases between. CDR3 region: CSAREDHAGRNTGELFF. The CDR3 DNA follows: TGCAGTGCTAGAGAGGACCACGCGGGGAGGAACACCGGGGAGCTGTTTTTT.

This clonotype was seen a few times. The chain is built from TRBV12-3 or TRBV12-4 and TRBJ1-5; TRBD1 is a possible D gene (5 bases). CDR3 length: 16 residues. V was pared by 3 bases and J by 2 bases, with 14 bases between. The CDR3 DNA follows: TGTGCCAGCAGTTTGGGGGGGGGAGGGGGCAATCAGCCCCAGCATTTT. It is translated as CASSLGGGGGNQPQHF.